This T cell receptor (beta chain) was recorded in a study of identical twins. J lost 4 bases, V lost 4 bases, and 5 bases had no gene match. Germline-derived CDR1 and CDR2 are SQVTM and ANQGSEA. The CDR3 is 14 residues long. One entry per CDR3 protein results from TCRdb running MiXCR on the 5' RACE reads. Of 200,000 to 300,000 distinct CDR3 sequences in the sample, roughly a tenth were seen once. In this sample, this clonotype turned up a few times. This receptor was identified in a man aged 50-60 years in good health. The material sequenced was memory T cells sorted from blood. The chain is built from TRBV29-1 and TRBJ2-1, with TRBD2 matching 9 bases. The CDR3 loop reads CSVVGLAGYNEQFF. The CDR3 nucleotides read TGCAGCGTTGTTGGCCTAGCGGGGTACAATGAGCAGTTCTTC.